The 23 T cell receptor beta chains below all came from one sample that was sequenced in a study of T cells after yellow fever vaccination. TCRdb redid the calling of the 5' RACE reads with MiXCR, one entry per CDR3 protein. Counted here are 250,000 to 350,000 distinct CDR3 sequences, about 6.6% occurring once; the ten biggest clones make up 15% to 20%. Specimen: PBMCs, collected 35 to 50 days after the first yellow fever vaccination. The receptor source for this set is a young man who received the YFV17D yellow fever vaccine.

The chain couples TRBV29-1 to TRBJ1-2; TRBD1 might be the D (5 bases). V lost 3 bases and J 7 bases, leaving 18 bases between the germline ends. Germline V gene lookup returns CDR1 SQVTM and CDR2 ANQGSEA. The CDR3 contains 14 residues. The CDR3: CSVDPMGPAGGYTF. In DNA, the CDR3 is TGCAGCGTTGACCCCATGGGGCCCGCCGGTGGCTACACCTTC.

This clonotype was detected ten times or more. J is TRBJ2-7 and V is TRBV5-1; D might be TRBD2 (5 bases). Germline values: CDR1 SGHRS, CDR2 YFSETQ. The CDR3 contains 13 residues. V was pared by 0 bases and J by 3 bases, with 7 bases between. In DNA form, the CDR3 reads TGCGCCAGCAGCTTGGTTCGGGGCTACGAGCAGTACTTC. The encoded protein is CASSLVRGYEQYF.

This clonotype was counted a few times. The CDR3 DNA is TGTGCCAGCAGCCAAGACAGGAACTATGGCTACACCTTC. It is translated as CASSQDRNYGYTF. The chain links TRBV6-1 to TRBJ1-2; a weak D match, TRBD1 (6 bases). V was cut by 6 bases and J by 2 bases, with 10 bases left in between. There are 13 residues in the CDR3. The germline gives CDR1 MNHNS, CDR2 SASEGT.

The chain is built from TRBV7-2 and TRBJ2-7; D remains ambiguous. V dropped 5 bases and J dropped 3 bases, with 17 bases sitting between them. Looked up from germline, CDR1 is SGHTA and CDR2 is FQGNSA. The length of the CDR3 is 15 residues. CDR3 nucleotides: TGTGCCAGCAGCCGCTCAGGAACCCCCGACTACGAGCAGTACGTC. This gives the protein CASSRSGTPDYEQYV.

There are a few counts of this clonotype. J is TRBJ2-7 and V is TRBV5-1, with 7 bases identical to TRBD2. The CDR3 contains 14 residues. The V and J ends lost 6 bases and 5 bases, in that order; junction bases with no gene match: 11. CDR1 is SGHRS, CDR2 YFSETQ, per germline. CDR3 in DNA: TGCGCCAGCAATTCCGGGGGGTCTTTCGACGAGCAGTACTTC. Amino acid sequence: CASNSGGSFDEQYF. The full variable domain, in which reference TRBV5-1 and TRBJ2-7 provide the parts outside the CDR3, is KAGVTQTPRYLIKTRGQQVTLSCSPISGHRSVSWYQQTPGQGLQFLFEYFSETQRNKGNFPGRFSGRQFSNSRSEMNVSTLELGDSALYLCASNSGGSFDEQYFGPGTRLTVT.

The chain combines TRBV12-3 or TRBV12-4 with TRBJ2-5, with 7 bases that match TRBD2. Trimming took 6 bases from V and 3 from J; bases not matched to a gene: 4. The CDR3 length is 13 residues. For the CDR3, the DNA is TGTGCCAGCAGCGGGGCGGGAGAAGAGACCCAGTACTTC. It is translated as CASSGAGEETQYF.

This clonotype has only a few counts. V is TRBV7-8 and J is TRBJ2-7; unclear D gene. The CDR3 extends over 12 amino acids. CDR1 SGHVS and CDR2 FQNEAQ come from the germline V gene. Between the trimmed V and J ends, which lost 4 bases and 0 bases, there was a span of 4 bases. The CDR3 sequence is CASSWASYEQYF. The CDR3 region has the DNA TGTGCCAGCAGCTGGGCCTCCTACGAGCAGTACTTC.

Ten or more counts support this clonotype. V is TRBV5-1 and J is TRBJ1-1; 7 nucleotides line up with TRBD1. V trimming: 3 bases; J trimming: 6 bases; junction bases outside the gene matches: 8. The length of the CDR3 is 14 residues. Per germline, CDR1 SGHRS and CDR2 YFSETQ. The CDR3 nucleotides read TGCGCCAGCAGCTCCGGGACAGTTATATCTGAAGCTTTCTTT. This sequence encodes CASSSGTVISEAFF. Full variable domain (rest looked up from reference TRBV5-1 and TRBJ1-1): KAGVTQTPRYLIKTRGQQVTLSCSPISGHRSVSWYQQTPGQGLQFLFEYFSETQRNKGNFPGRFSGRQFSNSRSEMNVSTLELGDSALYLCASSSGTVISEAFFGQGTRLTVV.

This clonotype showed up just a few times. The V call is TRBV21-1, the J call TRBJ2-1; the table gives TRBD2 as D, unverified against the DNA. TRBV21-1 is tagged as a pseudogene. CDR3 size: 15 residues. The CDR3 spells CASSKVNSGGAEQFF. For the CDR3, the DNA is TGTGCCAGCAGCAAAGTAAATAGCGGGGGGGCTGAGCAGTTCTTC.

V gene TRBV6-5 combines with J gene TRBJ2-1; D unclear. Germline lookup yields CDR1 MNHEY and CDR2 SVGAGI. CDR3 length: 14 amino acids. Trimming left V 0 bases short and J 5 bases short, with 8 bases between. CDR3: CASSYSPGNNEQFF. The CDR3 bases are TGTGCCAGCAGTTACTCCCCGGGTAACAATGAGCAGTTCTTC.

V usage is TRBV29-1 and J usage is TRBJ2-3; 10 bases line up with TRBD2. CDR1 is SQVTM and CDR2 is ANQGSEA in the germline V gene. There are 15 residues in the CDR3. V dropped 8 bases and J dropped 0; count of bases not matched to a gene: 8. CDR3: CSLTGLALSTDTQYF. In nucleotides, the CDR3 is TGCAGCTTAACGGGACTAGCGCTAAGCACAGATACGCAGTATTTT.

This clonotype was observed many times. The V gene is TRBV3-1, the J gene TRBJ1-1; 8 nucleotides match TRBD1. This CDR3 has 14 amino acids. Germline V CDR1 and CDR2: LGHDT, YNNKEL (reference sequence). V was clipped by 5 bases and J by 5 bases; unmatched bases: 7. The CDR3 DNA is TGTGCCAGCAGCTCAGGGGGCGCGAATACTGAAGCTTTCTTT. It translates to CASSSGGANTEAFF. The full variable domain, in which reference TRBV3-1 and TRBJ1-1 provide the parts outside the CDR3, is DTAVSQTPKYLVTQMGNDKSIKCEQNLGHDTMYWYKQDSKKFLKIMFSYNNKELIINETVPNRFSPKSPDKAHLNLHINSLELGDSAVYFCASSSGGANTEAFFGQGTRLTVV.

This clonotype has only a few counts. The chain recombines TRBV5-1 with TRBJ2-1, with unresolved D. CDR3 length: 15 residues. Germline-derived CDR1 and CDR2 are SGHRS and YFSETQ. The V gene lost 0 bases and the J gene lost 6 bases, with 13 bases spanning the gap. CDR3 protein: CASSLAGQVSNEQFF. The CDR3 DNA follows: TGCGCCAGCAGCTTGGCCGGGCAGGTCAGCAATGAGCAGTTCTTC.

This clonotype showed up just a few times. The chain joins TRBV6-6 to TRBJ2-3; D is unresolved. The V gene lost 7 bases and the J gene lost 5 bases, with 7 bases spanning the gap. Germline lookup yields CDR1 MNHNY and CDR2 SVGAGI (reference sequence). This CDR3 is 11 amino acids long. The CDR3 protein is CASTYGDTQYF. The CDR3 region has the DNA TGTGCCAGCACTTATGGAGATACGCAGTATTTT.

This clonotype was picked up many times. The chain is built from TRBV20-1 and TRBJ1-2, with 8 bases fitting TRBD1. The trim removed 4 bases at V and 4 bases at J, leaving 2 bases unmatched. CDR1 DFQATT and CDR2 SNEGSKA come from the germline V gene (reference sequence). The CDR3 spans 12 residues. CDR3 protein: CSATTGGYGYTF. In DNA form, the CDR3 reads TGCAGTGCTACCACAGGGGGCTATGGCTACACCTTC.

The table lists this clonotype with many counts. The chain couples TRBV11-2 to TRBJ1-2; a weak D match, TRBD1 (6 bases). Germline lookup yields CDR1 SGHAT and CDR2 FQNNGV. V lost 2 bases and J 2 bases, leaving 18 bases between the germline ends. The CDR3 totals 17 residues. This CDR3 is CASSLLSPRTANYGYTF. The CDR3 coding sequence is TGTGCCAGCAGCTTATTATCCCCCCGGACAGCCAACTATGGCTACACCTTC. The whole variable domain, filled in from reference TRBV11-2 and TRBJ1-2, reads EAGVAQSPRYKIIEKRQSVAFWCNPISGHATLYWYQQILGQGPKLLIQFQNNGVVDDSQLPKDRFSAERLKGVDSTLKIQPAKLEDSAVYLCASSLLSPRTANYGYTFGSGTRLTVV.

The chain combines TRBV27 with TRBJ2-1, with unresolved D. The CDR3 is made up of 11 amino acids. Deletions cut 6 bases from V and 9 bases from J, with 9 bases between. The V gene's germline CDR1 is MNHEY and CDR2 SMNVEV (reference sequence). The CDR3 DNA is TGTGCCAGCAGGGGTGTGGTTGAGCAGTTCTTC. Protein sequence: CASRGVVEQFF.

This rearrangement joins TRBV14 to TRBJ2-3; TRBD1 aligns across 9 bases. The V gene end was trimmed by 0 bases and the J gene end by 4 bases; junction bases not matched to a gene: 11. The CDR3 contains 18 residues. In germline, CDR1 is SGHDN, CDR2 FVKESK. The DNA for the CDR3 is TGTGCCAGCAGCCAAGACTTGCCGGGACAGGGCTCTTCAGATACGCAGTATTTT. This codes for CASSQDLPGQGSSDTQYF.

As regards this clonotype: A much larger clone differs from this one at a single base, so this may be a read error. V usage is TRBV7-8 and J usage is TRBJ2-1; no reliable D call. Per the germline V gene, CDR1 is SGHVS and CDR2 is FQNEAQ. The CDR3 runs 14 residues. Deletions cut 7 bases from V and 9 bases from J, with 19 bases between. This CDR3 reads CASTPAPLRSEQFF. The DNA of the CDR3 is TGTGCCAGCACCCCAGCGCCCCTCCGCTCTGAGCAGTTCTTC.

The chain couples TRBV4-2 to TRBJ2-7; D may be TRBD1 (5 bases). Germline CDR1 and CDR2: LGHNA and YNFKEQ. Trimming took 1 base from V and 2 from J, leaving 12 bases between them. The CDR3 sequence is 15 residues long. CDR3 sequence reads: CASSQGHTGAYEQYF. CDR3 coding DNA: TGTGCCAGCAGCCAAGGTCATACAGGAGCCTACGAGCAGTACTTC.

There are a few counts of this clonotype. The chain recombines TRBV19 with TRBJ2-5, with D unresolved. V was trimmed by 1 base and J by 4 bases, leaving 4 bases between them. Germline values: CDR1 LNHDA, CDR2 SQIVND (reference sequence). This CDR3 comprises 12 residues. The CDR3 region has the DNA TGTGCCAGTAGTATAGGTCGAGAGACCCAGTACTTC. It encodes CASSIGRETQYF. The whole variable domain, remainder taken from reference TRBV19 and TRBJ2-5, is DGGITQSPKYLFRKEGQNVTLSCEQNLNHDAMYWYRQDPGQGLRLIYYSQIVNDFQKGDIAEGYSVSREKKESFPLTVTSAQKNPTAFYLCASSIGRETQYFGPGTRLLVL.

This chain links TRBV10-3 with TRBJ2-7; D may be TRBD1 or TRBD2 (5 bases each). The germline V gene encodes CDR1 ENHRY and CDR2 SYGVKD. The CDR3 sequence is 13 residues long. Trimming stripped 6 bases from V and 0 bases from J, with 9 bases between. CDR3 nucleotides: TGTGCCATCAGCGAGGGGATCTCCTACGAGCAGTACTTC. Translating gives CAISEGISYEQYF.

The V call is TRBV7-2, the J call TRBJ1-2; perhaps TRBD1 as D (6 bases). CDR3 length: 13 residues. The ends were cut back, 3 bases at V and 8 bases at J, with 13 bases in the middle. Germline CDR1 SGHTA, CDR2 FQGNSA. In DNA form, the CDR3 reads TGTGCCAGCAGCTTCCCTAACAGGGAGGGCTACACCTTC. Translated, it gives CASSFPNREGYTF.